This T cell receptor beta chain was retrieved from a study of T-cell reconstitution after alpha-beta-depleted transplantation in children. Unique molecular identifiers featured in how the TCRbeta library was prepared. TCRdb reanalysed the PCR reads using MiXCR and keeps one entry per CDR3 protein. The sample has about 640,000 distinct CDR3 sequences, approximately 17% seen once. V was cut by 6 bases and J by 7 bases, with 13 bases left in between. This CDR3 spans 13 amino acids. The germline V gene has CDR1 MDHEN and CDR2 SYDVKM. This specimen was PBMCs from the stem cell graft donor, taken from the stem cell graft. The chain employs TRBV28 and TRBJ2-1; a possible D gene is TRBD1 (7 bases). This receptor was obtained from a human donor who donated a stem cell graft to a child with acute myeloid leukemia. The CDR3 sequence: CASRQGGKNEQFF. CDR3 nucleotide sequence: TGTGCCAGCAGGCAGGGGGGAAAGAATGAGCAGTTCTTC.